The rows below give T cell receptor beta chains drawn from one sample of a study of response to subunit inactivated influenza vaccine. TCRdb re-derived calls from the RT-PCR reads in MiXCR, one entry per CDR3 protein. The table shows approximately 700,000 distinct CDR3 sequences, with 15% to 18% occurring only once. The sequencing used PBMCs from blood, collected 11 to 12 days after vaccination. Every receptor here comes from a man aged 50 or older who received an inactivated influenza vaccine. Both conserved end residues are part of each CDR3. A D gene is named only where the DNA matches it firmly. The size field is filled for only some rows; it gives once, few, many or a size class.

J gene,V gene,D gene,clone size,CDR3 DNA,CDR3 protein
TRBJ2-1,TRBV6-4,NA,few,TGTGCCAGCAGTACTGCGGAGGGAATTGGCTCCTACAATGAGCAGTTCTTC,CASSTAEGIGSYNEQFF
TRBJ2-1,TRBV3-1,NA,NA,TGTGCCAGCAGCCAAGATCGGCTAGCGCTATATGAGCAGTTCTTC,CASSQDRLALYEQFF
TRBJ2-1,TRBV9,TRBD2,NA,TGTGCCAGCAGCGCCAGCGGGAGGGGGATGATGTTCTTC,CASSASGRGMMFF
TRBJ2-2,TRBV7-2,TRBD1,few,TGTGCCAGCAGCTTAACCAGGGGGCCCGGGGAGCTGTTTTTT,CASSLTRGPGELFF
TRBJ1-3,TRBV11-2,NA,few,TGTGCCAGCAGCTCTCGTAACCTGGGAGGAAACACCATATATTTT,CASSSRNLGGNTIYF
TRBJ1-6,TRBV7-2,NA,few,TGTGCCAGCAGCTTAGCTAGCGGTTTATATAATTCACCCCTCCACTTT,CASSLASGLYNSPLHF
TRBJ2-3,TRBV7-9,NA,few,TGTGCCAGCAGCTTCCGGGGGTCCACAGATACGCAGTATTTT,CASSFRGSTDTQYF
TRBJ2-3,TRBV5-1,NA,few,TGCGCCAGCAGCTTGGCCCAGGTCACAGATACGCAGTATTTT,CASSLAQVTDTQYF
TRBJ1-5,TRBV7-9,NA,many,TGTGCCAGCAGCTTAGACAGTTATAGCAATCAGCCCCAGCATTTT,CASSLDSYSNQPQHF
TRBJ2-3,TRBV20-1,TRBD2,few,TGCAGTGCTAGAGGTGGCGGGAGGCCTTCAGATACGCAGTATTTT,CSARGGGRPSDTQYF
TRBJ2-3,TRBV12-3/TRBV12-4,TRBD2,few,TGTGCCAGCAGCACGGACGCCGGGAGGCCCGCGCAGTATTTT,CASSTDAGRPAQYF
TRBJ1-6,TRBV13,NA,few,TGTGCCAGCAGCTTTGAAAGAGCGGATTCACCCCTCCACTTT,CASSFERADSPLHF
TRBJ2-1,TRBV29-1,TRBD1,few,TGCAGCGTTGGGGACAGGGGCAACAATGAGCAGTTCTTC,CSVGDRGNNEQFF
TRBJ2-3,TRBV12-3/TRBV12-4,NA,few,TGTGCCAGCAGTGCACCAGCAGATACGCAGTATTTT,CASSAPADTQYF
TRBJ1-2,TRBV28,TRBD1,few,TGTGCCAGCACCGAAGGACAGGGAACCTATGGCTACACCTTC,CASTEGQGTYGYTF
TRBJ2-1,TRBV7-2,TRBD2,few,TGTGCCAGCAGCTTTCGGCGGGGGGACAATGAGCAGTTCTTC,CASSFRRGDNEQFF
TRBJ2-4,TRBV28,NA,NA,TGTGCCACTCTGACAGGACCAGACCTGCTAGCCAAAAACATTCAGTACTTC,CATLTGPDLLAKNIQYF
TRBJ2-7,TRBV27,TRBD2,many,TGTGCCAGCAGTCCCCTCGGGCCAGGGACTACCGAGCAGTACTTC,CASSPLGPGTTEQYF
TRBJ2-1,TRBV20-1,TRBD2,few,TGCAGTGCTTTTACCTCTAGCGGGAGGGGATCGTCCTACAATGAGCAGTTCTTC,CSAFTSSGRGSSYNEQFF
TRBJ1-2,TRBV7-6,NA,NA,TGTGCCAGCAGCTTCCGAACCGGGGGAGACTATGGCTACACCTTC,CASSFRTGGDYGYTF
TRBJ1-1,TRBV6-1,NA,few,TGTGCCAGCAGTGACACCGGCGGGGCCTCTGAAGCTTTCTTT,CASSDTGGASEAFF
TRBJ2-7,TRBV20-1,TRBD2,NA,TGCAGTGCTAGAGTTTTTCTAGCGGGTTACGAGCAGTACTTC,CSARVFLAGYEQYF
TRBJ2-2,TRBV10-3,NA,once,TGTGCCATCAGTGGATTAGCAGAACACACCGGGGAGCTGTTTTTT,CAISGLAEHTGELFF
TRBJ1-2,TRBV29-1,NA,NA,TGCAGCGTGGGAGGCGTGGACAAGGATGGCTACACCTTC,CSVGGVDKDGYTF
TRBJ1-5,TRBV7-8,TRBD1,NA,TGTGCCAGCAGCTCAAGCCGACAGGGTTTGGGACCTCTCAATCAGCCCCAGCATTTT,CASSSSRQGLGPLNQPQHF
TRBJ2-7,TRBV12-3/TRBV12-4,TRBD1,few,TGTGCCAGCAGTCGTCGGACAGGGGATCTGTACTTC,CASSRRTGDLYF
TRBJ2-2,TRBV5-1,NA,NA,TGCGCCAGCAGCTCACTAGCTCGGGGCACCGGGGAGCTGTTTTTT,CASSSLARGTGELFF
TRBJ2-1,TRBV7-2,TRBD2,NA,TGTGCCAGCAGCCCTACTAGCGGGGGGGGGAATGAGCAGTTCTTC,CASSPTSGGGNEQFF
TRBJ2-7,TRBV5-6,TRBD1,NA,TGTGCCAGCAGACGGGGGACAGGGGACTCCTACGAGCAGTACTTC,CASRRGTGDSYEQYF
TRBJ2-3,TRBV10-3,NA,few,TGTGCCATCAGTGAACGCCGGGGTGAAGATACGCAGTATTTT,CAISERRGEDTQYF
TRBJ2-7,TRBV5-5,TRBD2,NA,TGTGCCAGCAGCAATAGCGGGGTATACGAGCAGTACTTC,CASSNSGVYEQYF
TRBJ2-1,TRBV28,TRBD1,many,TGTGCCAGCAGTGTATTACAGGGGTTCCTCACCTTC,CASSVLQGFLTF
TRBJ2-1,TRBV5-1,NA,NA,TGCGCCAGCAGCTTGAGCCTAACGGCGTCCAATGAGCAGTTCTTC,CASSLSLTASNEQFF
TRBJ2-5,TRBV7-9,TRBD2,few,TGTGCCAGCAGCCCGGGACTAGCGGATAAAGAGACCCAGTACTTC,CASSPGLADKETQYF
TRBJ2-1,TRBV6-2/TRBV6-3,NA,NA,TGTGCCAGCAGTTACTCGAGGGGCGCGCAGGCCTACAATGAGCAGTTCTTC,CASSYSRGAQAYNEQFF
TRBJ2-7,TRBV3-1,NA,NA,TGTGCCAGCAGCCATAGGAGCGAGCTACGGTACTTC,CASSHRSELRYF
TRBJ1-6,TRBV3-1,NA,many,TGTGCCAGCAGTTCCTCGGGGAATTCACCCCTCCACTTT,CASSSSGNSPLHF
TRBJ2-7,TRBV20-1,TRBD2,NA,TGCAGTGCTAGGGACACTAGCGGGAGGGGGCAGTACTTC,CSARDTSGRGQYF
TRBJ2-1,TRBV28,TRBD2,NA,TGTGCCAGCAGTGGGGCCCGGGCTAGCGGGCTCCTCTTCGATGAGCAGTTCTTC,CASSGARASGLLFDEQFF
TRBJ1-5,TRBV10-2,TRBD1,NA,TGCGCCAGCAGTGAGAGTACAGGGGTTGTCGGCAATCAGCCCCAGCATTTT,CASSESTGVVGNQPQHF
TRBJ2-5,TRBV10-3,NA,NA,TGTGCCATCAGGGACAGCCAAAAAGAGACCCAGTACTTC,CAIRDSQKETQYF
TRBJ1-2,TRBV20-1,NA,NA,TGCAGTGCTAGAGATGGGAAGGGTCCGAGCGGCTACACCTTC,CSARDGKGPSGYTF
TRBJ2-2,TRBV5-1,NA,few,TGCGCCAGCAGCTTAGATCAGGGAGTTTCCGGGGAGCTGTTTTTT,CASSLDQGVSGELFF
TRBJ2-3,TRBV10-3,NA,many,TGTGCCATCAGTGAACAACTAGTGACAGATACGCAGTATTTT,CAISEQLVTDTQYF
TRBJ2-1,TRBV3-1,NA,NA,TGTGCCAGCAGCCCGGGCCTGTCCGGGCTCAATGAGCAGTTCTTC,CASSPGLSGLNEQFF
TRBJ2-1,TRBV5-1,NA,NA,TGCGCCAGCAGCTTGGCCATTGAATCCAATGAGCAGTTCTTC,CASSLAIESNEQFF
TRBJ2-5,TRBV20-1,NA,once,TGCAGTCCTTGCACACAAGAGACCCAGTACTTC,CSPCTQETQYF
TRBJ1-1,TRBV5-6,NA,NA,TGTGCCAGCAGCTTGGCCGTGGGGACGAACACTGAAGCTTTCTTT,CASSLAVGTNTEAFF
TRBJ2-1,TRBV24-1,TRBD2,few,TGTGCCACCAGTGACCCCGGACTAGCGGGGGGTGAGCAGTTCTTC,CATSDPGLAGGEQFF
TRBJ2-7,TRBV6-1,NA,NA,TGTGCCAGCAGCCGGCGCGAAGGCAGCAACGAGCAGTACTTC,CASSRREGSNEQYF
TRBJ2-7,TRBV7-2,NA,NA,TGTGCCAGCAGCTTAACGGATGATTACGAGCAGTACTTC,CASSLTDDYEQYF
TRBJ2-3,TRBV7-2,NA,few,TGTGCCAGCAGCTTGTGGGACTCGAAAACAGATACGCAGTATTTT,CASSLWDSKTDTQYF
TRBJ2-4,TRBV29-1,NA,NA,TGCAGCGTTGAGGTTCGTGGGCAGGGGAAAAACATTCAGTACTTC,CSVEVRGQGKNIQYF
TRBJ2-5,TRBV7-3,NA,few,TGTGCCAGCAGCTTAACAGGGGAAGACCAAGAGACCCAGTACTTC,CASSLTGEDQETQYF
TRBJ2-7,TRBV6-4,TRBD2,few,TGTGCCGAGGGACTAGCGGGGGGCGAGCAGTACTTC,CAEGLAGGEQYF